This record concerns one T cell receptor beta chain sequence. Its antigen remains unidentified. No clone much larger than this one lies a single base away; base qualities are absent. These data are taken from a study of cytomegalovirus exposure and HLA in healthy donors listed by TCRdb under 2017. With respect to the entire study: The roughly 700 repertoires of the first cohort and the 120 validation repertoires were produced on the same platform, according to a later analysis. Besides the first cohort of approximately 670 subjects, a separate validation cohort made up of over 100 different subjects was used. The aim of the study was to test whether cataloging public T cell receptors could identify signatures of past pathogen exposure. To predict cytomegalovirus infection status, the study brought together high-throughput TCR immunosequencing, statistical association of individual TCRs with disease status, and machine learning.

The library was made by the immunoSEQ multiplex PCR assay. The source study handled its data this way. A statistical classification framework was developed to diagnose cytomegalovirus status using the catalog of TCR beta chain sequences. Drawn from immuneACCESS, this table holds only the in-frame rearrangements with V and J called that TCRdb kept. Clones are partly lost; checked studies trace under half to an unresolved V gene and leave the rest unexplained. V, J and clone size reflect that table, while D and trimming were determined from the DNA. The sample table shows some 100,000 clones, and roughly 82% are seen once. 4% to 6% of the sample is taken by the ten largest. General conclusions and limits of the study: It was suggested by the authors that the approach could potentially be generalized to other disease states and immunological phenotypes. Most TCR sequences were seen in very few donors, while some public TCRs were found in many individuals. In vitro tests confirmed that a few of the cytomegalovirus-associated TCR beta chains recognize cytomegalovirus antigens. The study listed 150 to 200 TCR beta chains as associated with cytomegalovirus. In both the original and validation cohorts, the classifier was reported to diagnose cytomegalovirus status with high specificity and sensitivity. Of the cluster scores, around 95% were above 0 in a later analysis, which found that TCRs clustered in the first cohort also tended to co-occur in the 95 to 150 validation repertoires. A later analysis lacked HLA typing for the validation cohort, so it scored co-occurrence in that cohort across all 130 or so repertoires.

Donors formed part of the validation cohort, which comprised 120 subjects and was distinct from the first cohort of 550 to 850 subjects. CDR1 SEHNR and CDR2 FQNEAQ are derived from the germline V gene (reference sequence). The V and J ends are trimmed by 5 bases and 10 bases, leaving 24 bases between them. The CDR3 contains 16 residues, cysteine and phenylalanine counted. Only the CDR3 DNA stays, 48 bases, in frame from base 1. The rearrangement joined TRBV7-9 to TRBJ2-1, and the D gene may be TRBD2, 5 bases matching. The sample was PBMCs. The TCR sequence derives from a man aged 18-30 years in good health and CMV-seronegative. This receptor has the CDR3 CASSVLTSSIVEEQFF. The DNA sequence follows: TGTGCCAGCAGCGTACTAACTAGTAGTATAGTAGAGGAGCAGTTCTTC.